This T cell receptor (beta chain) comes out of a study of neurological immune-mediated disorders. Study background: Within the group of 34 multiple sclerosis patients, approximately 30 were relapsing-remitting, while 3 were secondary progressive.

This clonotype showed up many times. No antigen is known for it. Findings and limits, study-wide: The greatest degree of TCR clonal expansion was observed in HTLV-1-associated myelopathy, with the lowest in multiple sclerosis, below that of healthy controls.

The germline V gene has CDR1 SGHAT and CDR2 FQNNGV. The CDR3 is 15 amino acids. Trimming cost V 3 bases and J 3 bases, with 11 bases left between them. TCRdb processed the 5' RACE reads anew with MiXCR; each CDR3 protein has one entry. Of over 60,000 distinct CDR3 sequences detected, around 5% appear once; the ten largest clones hold 3% to 4%. The sequence was obtained from a woman in her 50s with multiple sclerosis. The source material was PBMCs. The chain carries TRBV11-2 and TRBJ2-2; either TRBD1 or TRBD2 may supply D (5 bases each). CDR3 DNA: TGTGCCAGCAGCTTGGGCCGGGGCTACACCGGGGAGCTGTTTTTT. Amino acid sequence: CASSLGRGYTGELFF.